This T cell receptor beta chain was sequenced in a study of regulatory T cells in long-lasting Graves disease. This CDR3 spans 15 amino acids. Germline CDR1 and CDR2: LNHDA and SQIVND (reference sequence). The ends were cut back, 4 bases at V and 3 bases at J, with 16 bases in the middle. Time point in this sample: persistent/refractory GD, antithyroid drugs over 5 years with positive TRAb. Scientists built the TCR library using RNA that was extracted from PBMCs. Assembly of TCR beta libraries relied on iRepertoire HTBI primers together with Arm-PCR of CDR3 regions. Using its own MiXCR run on the multiplex PCR reads, TCRdb lists one record per CDR3 protein. The sample has hundreds of thousands of distinct CDR3 sequences; roughly 30% are singletons.

Sequenced here: peripheral blood mononuclear cells (PBMCs), sampled when the disease was refractory, from a patient treated with antithyroid drugs. The clonotype originates from a female donor with Graves disease. The chain joins TRBV19 to TRBJ2-7, with a possible D match to TRBD1 (6 bases). CDR3 DNA sequence: TGTGCCAGTAGTAAGACCGGGACACCAAGCTACGAGCAGTACTTC. As protein: CASSKTGTPSYEQYF.